The 9 T cell receptor beta chains in this list originate from one sample, sequenced in a study of cytomegalovirus exposure and HLA in healthy donors (dated by TCRdb to 2015 to 2018). The method behind the library was the immunoSEQ multiplex PCR assay. A mixture of 60 forward primers for TCR Vbeta segments and 13 reverse primers for TCR Jbeta segments was used in the multiplex PCR. Not all clones reach the TCRdb copy of this immuneACCESS table, which keeps in-frame sequences only. Checked studies attribute under half of the gap to unresolved V genes and leave the rest unexplained. This sample lists roughly 110,000 clones; around 70% were detected once. The ten largest clones add up to around 4.3% of the sample. The sequenced material came from PBMCs. Receptor source: a woman in her thirties or forties in good health and CMV-seropositive.

The chain uses TRBV13 and TRBJ2-4, with 13 bases fitting TRBD2. V trimming: 4 bases; J trimming: 8 bases; junction bases outside the gene matches: 8. This CDR3 has 16 amino acids. Germline loops: CDR1 PRHDT, CDR2 FYEKMQ (reference sequence). The CDR3 reads CASSWGLAGPSDIQYF. The CDR3 nucleotides are TGTGCCAGCAGCTGGGGACTAGCGGGACCGAGTGACATTCAGTACTTC.

This clone was observed a single time. J is TRBJ1-1 and V is TRBV7-2; D uncertain. The V end lost 5 bases, the J end lost 1 base, and 8 bases lay between the germline ends. This CDR3 is built from 13 residues. Per the germline V gene, CDR1 is SGHTA and CDR2 is FQGNSA. The CDR3 loop is CASSRQENTEAFF. The CDR3, as DNA: TGTGCCAGCAGCCGTCAGGAGAACACTGAAGCTTTCTTT.

This chain connects TRBV18 to TRBJ2-7; 7 positions match TRBD2. The V segment lost 5 bases and the J segment 7 bases; nucleotides outside the gene matches: 8. Germline-derived CDR1 and CDR2 are KGHSH and LQKENI. The CDR3 length is 13 residues. The CDR3 region is CASSYGTKEEQYF. The CDR3, as DNA: TGTGCCAGCTCATACGGGACTAAAGAGGAGCAGTACTTC.

V usage is TRBV7-9 and J usage is TRBJ1-1; D ambiguous. The CDR3 has 12 residues. V lost 4 bases to trimming and J lost 4 bases, with 7 bases between them. Germline-derived CDR1 and CDR2 are SEHNR and FQNEAQ (reference sequence). The CDR3 spells CASSWRGTEAFF. The CDR3 DNA reads as TGTGCCAGCAGCTGGCGGGGCACTGAAGCTTTCTTT.

The gene calls are TRBV19 and TRBJ2-3; tentative D call: TRBD2 (5 bases). There are 12 residues in the CDR3. V was clipped by 10 bases and J by 6 bases, with 14 bases between them. Germline CDR1 and CDR2: LNHDA and SQIVND (reference sequence). The CDR3 sequence: CATTDPGDTQYF. The CDR3 DNA is TGTGCCACGACGGACCCGGGGGATACGCAGTATTTT.

This clone was counted only a few times. The chain recombines TRBV5-6 with TRBJ2-1, with D perhaps matching TRBD1 (5 bases). In germline, CDR1 is SGHDT, CDR2 YYEEEE. With 0 bases removed from V and 6 bases from J, the gap between germline ends came to 16 bases. The CDR3 is 16 amino acids. The CDR3 spells CASSLDRGSLVNEQFF. In nucleotides, the CDR3 is TGTGCCAGCAGCTTGGATAGGGGTTCACTGGTCAATGAGCAGTTCTTC.

The gene calls are TRBV7-2 and TRBJ2-2; weak D call: TRBD2 (6 bases). Germline CDR1 and CDR2: SGHTA and FQGNSA. V lost 4 bases and J lost 9, with 12 bases in between. The CDR3 totals 13 residues. The CDR3 spells CASSSGGTRELFF. CDR3 nucleotide sequence: TGTGCCAGCAGCTCCGGGGGAACCCGGGAGCTGTTTTTT.

This clone showed up just once. The rearrangement joins TRBV30 to TRBJ2-4; D is possibly TRBD2 (7 bases). Deletions cut 3 bases from V and 6 bases from J, with 15 bases between. The CDR3 length is 14 residues. Germline loops: CDR1 GTSNPN, CDR2 SVGIG (reference sequence). The CDR3 protein is CAWSHGGGGNIQYF. In DNA, the CDR3 is TGTGCCTGGAGCCACGGGGGCGGGGGAAACATTCAGTACTTC.

CDR3 in DNA: TGTGCCAGCAGCGTTAACCCTACTGGGGGGAGCACAGATACGCAGTATTTT. Amino acid sequence: CASSVNPTGGSTDTQYF. The chain links TRBV9 to TRBJ2-3; tentative D call: TRBD2 (6 bases). The CDR3 contains 17 residues. Per germline, CDR1 SGDLS and CDR2 YYNGEE. The ends were cut back, 2 bases at V and 0 bases at J, with 16 bases in the middle.